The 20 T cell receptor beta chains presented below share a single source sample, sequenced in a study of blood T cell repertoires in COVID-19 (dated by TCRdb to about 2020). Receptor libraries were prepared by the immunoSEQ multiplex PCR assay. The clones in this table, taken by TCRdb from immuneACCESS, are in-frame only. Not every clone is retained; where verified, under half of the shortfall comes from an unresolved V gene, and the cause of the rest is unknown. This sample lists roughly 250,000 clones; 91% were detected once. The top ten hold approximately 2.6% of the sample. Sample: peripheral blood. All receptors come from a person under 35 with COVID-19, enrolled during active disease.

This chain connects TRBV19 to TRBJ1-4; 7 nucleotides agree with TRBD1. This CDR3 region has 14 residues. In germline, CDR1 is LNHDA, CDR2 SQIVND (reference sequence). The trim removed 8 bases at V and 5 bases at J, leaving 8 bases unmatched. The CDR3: CASSQGTANEKLFF. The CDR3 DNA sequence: TGTGCCAGTTCTCAAGGGACAGCAAATGAAAAACTGTTTTTT.

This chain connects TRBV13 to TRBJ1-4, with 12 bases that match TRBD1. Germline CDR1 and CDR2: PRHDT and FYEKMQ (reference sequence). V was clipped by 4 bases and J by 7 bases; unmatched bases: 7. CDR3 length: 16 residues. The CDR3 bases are TGTGCCAGCAGCTGGGGGACAGGGGGCGTAGGTGAAAAACTGTTTTTT. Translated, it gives CASSWGTGGVGEKLFF.

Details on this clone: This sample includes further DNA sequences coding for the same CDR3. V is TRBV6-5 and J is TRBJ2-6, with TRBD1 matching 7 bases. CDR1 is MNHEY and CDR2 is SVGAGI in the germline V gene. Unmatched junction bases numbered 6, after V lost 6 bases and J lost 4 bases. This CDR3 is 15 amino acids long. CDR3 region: CASSLTGAGANVLTF. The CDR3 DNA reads TGTGCCAGCAGCCTCACAGGGGCCGGGGCCAACGTCCTGACTTTC.

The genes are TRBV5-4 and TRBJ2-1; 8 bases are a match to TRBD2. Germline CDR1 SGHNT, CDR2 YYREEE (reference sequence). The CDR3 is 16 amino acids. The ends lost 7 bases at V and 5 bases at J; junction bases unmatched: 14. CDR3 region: CASLPFLTSDHNEQFF. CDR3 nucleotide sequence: TGTGCCAGCCTACCGTTCCTGACTAGCGATCACAATGAGCAGTTCTTC.

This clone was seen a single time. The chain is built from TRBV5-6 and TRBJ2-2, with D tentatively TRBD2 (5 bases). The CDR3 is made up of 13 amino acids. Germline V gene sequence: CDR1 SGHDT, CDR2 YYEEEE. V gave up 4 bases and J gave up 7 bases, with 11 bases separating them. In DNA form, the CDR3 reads TGTGCCAGCAGCGCCGGGGTCTTCGGGGAGCTGTTTTTT. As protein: CASSAGVFGELFF.

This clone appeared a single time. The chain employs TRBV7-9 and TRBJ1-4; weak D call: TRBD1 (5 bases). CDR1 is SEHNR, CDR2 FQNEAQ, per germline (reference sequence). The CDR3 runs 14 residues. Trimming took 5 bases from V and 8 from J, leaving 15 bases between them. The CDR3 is CASSPPGGPEKLFF. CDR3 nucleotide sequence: TGTGCCAGCAGCCCCCCCGGGGGACCGGAAAAACTGTTTTTT.

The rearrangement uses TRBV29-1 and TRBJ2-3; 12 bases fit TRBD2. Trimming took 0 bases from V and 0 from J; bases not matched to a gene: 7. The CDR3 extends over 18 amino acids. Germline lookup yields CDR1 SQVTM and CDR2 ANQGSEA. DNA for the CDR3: TGCAGCGTTGAAGATCTCATTGGACTAGCGGGGAGCACAGATACGCAGTATTTT. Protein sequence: CSVEDLIGLAGSTDTQYF.

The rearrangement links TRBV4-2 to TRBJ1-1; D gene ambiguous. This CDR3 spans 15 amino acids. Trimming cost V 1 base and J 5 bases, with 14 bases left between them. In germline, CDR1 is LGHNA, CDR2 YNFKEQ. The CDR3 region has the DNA TGTGCCAGCAGCCAAGTGGGCGAGGGAGGGACTGAAGCTTTCTTT. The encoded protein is CASSQVGEGGTEAFF.

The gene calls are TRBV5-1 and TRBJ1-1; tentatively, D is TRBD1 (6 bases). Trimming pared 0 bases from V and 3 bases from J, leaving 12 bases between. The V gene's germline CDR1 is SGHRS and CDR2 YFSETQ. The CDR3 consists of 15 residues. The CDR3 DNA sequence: TGCGCCAGCAGCTTGGGGACAGCTCAGGACACTGAAGCTTTCTTT. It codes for CASSLGTAQDTEAFF.

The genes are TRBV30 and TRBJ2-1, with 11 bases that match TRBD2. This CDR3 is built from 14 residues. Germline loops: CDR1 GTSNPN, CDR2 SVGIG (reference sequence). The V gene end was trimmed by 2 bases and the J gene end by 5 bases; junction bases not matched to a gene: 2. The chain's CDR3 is CAWSLAGGHNEQFF. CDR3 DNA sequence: TGTGCCTGGAGTTTAGCGGGAGGGCACAATGAGCAGTTCTTC.

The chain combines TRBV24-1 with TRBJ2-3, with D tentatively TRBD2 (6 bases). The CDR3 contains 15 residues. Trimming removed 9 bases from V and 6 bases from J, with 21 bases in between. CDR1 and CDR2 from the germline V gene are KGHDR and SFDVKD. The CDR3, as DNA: TGTGCCACCGGGAAAGGGAGCGGGCCAGGGGATACGCAGTATTTT. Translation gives CATGKGSGPGDTQYF.

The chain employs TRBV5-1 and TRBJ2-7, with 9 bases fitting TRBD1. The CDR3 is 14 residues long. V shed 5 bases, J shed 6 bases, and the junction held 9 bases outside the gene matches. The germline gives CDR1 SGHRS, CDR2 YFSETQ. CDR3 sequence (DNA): TGCGCCAGCAGTTCGCGGGACAGGGTATCCGAGCAGTACTTC. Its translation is CASSSRDRVSEQYF.

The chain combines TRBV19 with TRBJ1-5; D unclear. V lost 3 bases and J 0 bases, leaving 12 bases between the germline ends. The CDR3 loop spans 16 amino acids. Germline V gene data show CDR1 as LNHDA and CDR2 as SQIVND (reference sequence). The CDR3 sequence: CASSILEPYSNQPQHF. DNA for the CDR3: TGTGCCAGTAGTATCCTTGAGCCGTATAGCAATCAGCCCCAGCATTTT.

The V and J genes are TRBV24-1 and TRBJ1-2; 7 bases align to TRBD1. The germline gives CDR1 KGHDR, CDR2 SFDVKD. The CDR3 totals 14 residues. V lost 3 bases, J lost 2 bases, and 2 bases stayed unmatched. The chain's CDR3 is CATSDGQENYGYTF. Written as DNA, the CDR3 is TGTGCCACCAGTGATGGACAGGAGAACTATGGCTACACCTTC.

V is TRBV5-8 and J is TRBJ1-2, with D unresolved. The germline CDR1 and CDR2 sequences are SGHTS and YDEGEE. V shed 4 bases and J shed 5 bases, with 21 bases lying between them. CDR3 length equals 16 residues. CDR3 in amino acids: CASSPTEIRGNYGYTF. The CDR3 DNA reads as TGTGCCAGCAGCCCAACAGAAATTCGGGGAAATTATGGCTACACCTTC.

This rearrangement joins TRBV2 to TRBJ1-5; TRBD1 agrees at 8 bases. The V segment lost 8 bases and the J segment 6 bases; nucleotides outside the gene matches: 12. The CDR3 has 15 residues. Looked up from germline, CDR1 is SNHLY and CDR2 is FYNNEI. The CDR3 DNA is TGTGCCAGCCGTAGTGAAGCAGGGGGCAGTCAGCCCCAGCATTTT. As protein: CASRSEAGGSQPQHF.

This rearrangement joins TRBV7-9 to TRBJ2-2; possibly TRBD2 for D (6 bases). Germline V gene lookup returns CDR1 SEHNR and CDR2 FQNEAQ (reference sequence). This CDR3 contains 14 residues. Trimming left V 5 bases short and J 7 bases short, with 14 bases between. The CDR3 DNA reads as TGTGCCAGCAGCCCCCGGGAGTTCGGCGGGGAGCTGTTTTTT. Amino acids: CASSPREFGGELFF.

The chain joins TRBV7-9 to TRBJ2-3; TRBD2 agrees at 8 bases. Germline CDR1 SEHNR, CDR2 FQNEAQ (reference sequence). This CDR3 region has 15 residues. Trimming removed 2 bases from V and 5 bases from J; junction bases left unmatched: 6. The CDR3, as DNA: TGTGCCAGCAGCTTATTGCGGGAGGTCGTAGATACGCAGTATTTT. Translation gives CASSLLREVVDTQYF.

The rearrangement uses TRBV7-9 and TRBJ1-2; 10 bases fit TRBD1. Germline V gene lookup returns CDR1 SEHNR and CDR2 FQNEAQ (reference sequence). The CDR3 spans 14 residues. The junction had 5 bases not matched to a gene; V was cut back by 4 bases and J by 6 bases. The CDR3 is CASSSSTGGDGYTF. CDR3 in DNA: TGTGCCAGCAGCTCGTCGACAGGGGGCGATGGCTACACCTTC.

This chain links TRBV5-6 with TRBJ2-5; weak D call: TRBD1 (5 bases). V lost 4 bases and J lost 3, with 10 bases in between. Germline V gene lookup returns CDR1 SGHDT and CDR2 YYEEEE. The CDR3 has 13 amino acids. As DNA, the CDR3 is TGTGCCAGCAGCCCCCAGACAGAAGAGACCCAGTACTTC. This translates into CASSPQTEETQYF.